The rows below give T cell receptor beta chains drawn from one sample of a study of blood T cell repertoires in COVID-19. Profiling relied on immunoSEQ multiplex PCR, and the TCRdb table lists in-frame clones only, not all of them. The sample contains fewer than 150,000 clones, under 85% of which appear only once. Sequencing was carried out using peripheral blood. These receptors were taken from a woman over 75 in a cohort sampled during active or convalescent COVID-19. The CDR3 runs from the conserved cysteine through the conserved F or W. The D gene is left open where the match is weak. Size is omitted from some rows. Given values are once, few, many or a class for expanded clones.

CDR3nt: TGTGCCAGCAGCTCAATGAGGGACATCCGGAACACTGAAGCTTTCTTT
CDR3aa: CASSSMRDIRNTEAFF
v_gene: TRBV5-5
d_gene: NA
j_gene: TRBJ1-1
abundance: once

CDR3nt: TGTGCCAGCAGTTTAGTCCCAACAGGGGTCTCCTACAATGAGCAGTTCTTC
CDR3aa: CASSLVPTGVSYNEQFF
v_gene: TRBV6-2/TRBV6-3
d_gene: TRBD1
j_gene: TRBJ2-1
abundance: NA

CDR3nt: TGCGCCAGCAGACCCCAAACAGGGGGTGGGACTGAAGCTTTCTTT
CDR3aa: CASRPQTGGGTEAFF
v_gene: TRBV10-2
d_gene: TRBD1
j_gene: TRBJ1-1
abundance: NA

CDR3nt: TGTGCCACCAGTGGCCTAAATACCGGGGAGCTGTTTTTT
CDR3aa: CATSGLNTGELFF
v_gene: TRBV24-1
d_gene: NA
j_gene: TRBJ2-2
abundance: NA

CDR3nt: TGTGCCAGCAGTCCTGAGGCAACGTATAATTCACCCCTCCACTTT
CDR3aa: CASSPEATYNSPLHF
v_gene: TRBV28
d_gene: NA
j_gene: TRBJ1-6
abundance: NA

CDR3nt: TGTGCCAGCAGCCATAGGGACAACTCCTACGAGCAGTACTTC
CDR3aa: CASSHRDNSYEQYF
v_gene: TRBV3-1/TRBV3-2
d_gene: NA
j_gene: TRBJ2-7
abundance: NA

CDR3nt: TGTGCCAGCAGCTTGGGGGGGGTGGATGGCTACACCTTC
CDR3aa: CASSLGGVDGYTF
v_gene: TRBV7-2
d_gene: NA
j_gene: TRBJ1-2
abundance: NA

CDR3nt: TGTGCCGAACCTAGGCGGCCTAGCAATCAGCCCCAGCATTTT
CDR3aa: CAEPRRPSNQPQHF
v_gene: TRBV25-1
d_gene: NA
j_gene: TRBJ1-5
abundance: NA

CDR3nt: TGTGCCACAGACAGTAGAGTGAGTGGCTACACCTTC
CDR3aa: CATDSRVSGYTF
v_gene: TRBV19
d_gene: NA
j_gene: TRBJ1-2
abundance: NA

CDR3nt: TGTGCCAGCAGCTTAGAGGGGCCCAATGAGCAGTTCTTC
CDR3aa: CASSLEGPNEQFF
v_gene: TRBV7-9
d_gene: NA
j_gene: TRBJ2-1
abundance: NA

CDR3nt: TGTGCCACCAGGTCTGACAGGTCAGAGGATGGCTACACCTTC
CDR3aa: CATRSDRSEDGYTF
v_gene: TRBV10-3
d_gene: NA
j_gene: TRBJ1-2
abundance: NA

CDR3nt: TGCAGTGCTAGTGAGGGCTATTTCAACACTGAAGCTTTCTTT
CDR3aa: CSASEGYFNTEAFF
v_gene: TRBV20-1
d_gene: NA
j_gene: TRBJ1-1
abundance: once

CDR3nt: TGTGCCAGCAGCCTCGGGGAGGGGGCTAACTATGGCTACACCTTC
CDR3aa: CASSLGEGANYGYTF
v_gene: TRBV7-3
d_gene: NA
j_gene: TRBJ1-2
abundance: NA

CDR3nt: TGTGCCAGCAGACAGGGTTGGGGTTGGGATACGCAGTATTTT
CDR3aa: CASRQGWGWDTQYF
v_gene: TRBV6-6
d_gene: NA
j_gene: TRBJ2-3
abundance: NA

CDR3nt: TGTGCCACCAGTTTTGGGCGGGGGAGCTCCTACAATGAGCAGTTCTTC
CDR3aa: CATSFGRGSSYNEQFF
v_gene: TRBV24-1
d_gene: TRBD2
j_gene: TRBJ2-1
abundance: once

CDR3nt: TGTGCCATCAGTGAGTCGAGGGGGTCTGGAAACACCATATATTTT
CDR3aa: CAISESRGSGNTIYF
v_gene: TRBV10-3
d_gene: NA
j_gene: TRBJ1-3
abundance: NA

CDR3nt: TGCGCCAGCAGCTTGGTTCCGGTGGGGGGTTCTGAAGCTTTCTTT
CDR3aa: CASSLVPVGGSEAFF
v_gene: TRBV5-1
d_gene: NA
j_gene: TRBJ1-1
abundance: NA

CDR3nt: TGCAGTGCTAGTCCCTCTGGTACAATCGCGGGTGAAGCTTTCTTT
CDR3aa: CSASPSGTIAGEAFF
v_gene: TRBV20-1
d_gene: NA
j_gene: TRBJ1-1
abundance: NA

CDR3nt: TGTGCCAGCACCCGGGACAGAACGAACACTGAAGCTTTCTTT
CDR3aa: CASTRDRTNTEAFF
v_gene: TRBV28
d_gene: TRBD1
j_gene: TRBJ1-1
abundance: NA

CDR3nt: TGTGCCAGCAGCTTGGGCTTAAAGGAAAAACTGTTTTTT
CDR3aa: CASSLGLKEKLFF
v_gene: TRBV7-8
d_gene: NA
j_gene: TRBJ1-4
abundance: few

CDR3nt: TGTGCCAGCAGGTCATCGAACACCGGGGAGCTGTTTTTT
CDR3aa: CASRSSNTGELFF
v_gene: TRBV6-5
d_gene: NA
j_gene: TRBJ2-2
abundance: NA

CDR3nt: TGTGCCAGCAGCTCCTACAGTCCCAACTACAATGAGCAGTTCTTC
CDR3aa: CASSSYSPNYNEQFF
v_gene: TRBV7-9
d_gene: NA
j_gene: TRBJ2-1
abundance: NA

CDR3nt: TGTGCCAGCAGTGAAGATGGTCAACGGGCTTTCTTT
CDR3aa: CASSEDGQRAFF
v_gene: TRBV2
d_gene: NA
j_gene: TRBJ1-1
abundance: NA

CDR3nt: TGTGCCAGCAGCTTAATGAGTGGGAACACTGAAGCTTTCTTT
CDR3aa: CASSLMSGNTEAFF
v_gene: TRBV7-9
d_gene: NA
j_gene: TRBJ1-1
abundance: NA

CDR3nt: TGTGCCAGCAGCCCCCCGAGCGCCGATACGCAGTATTTT
CDR3aa: CASSPPSADTQYF
v_gene: TRBV7-3
d_gene: NA
j_gene: TRBJ2-3
abundance: NA

CDR3nt: TGCAGCGTCCAACCAGCGGGGTCCACAGATACGCAGTATTTT
CDR3aa: CSVQPAGSTDTQYF
v_gene: TRBV29-1
d_gene: TRBD2
j_gene: TRBJ2-3
abundance: NA

CDR3nt: TGTGCCAGCAGCTCCACAGGGGAAGGCACTGAAGCTTTCTTT
CDR3aa: CASSSTGEGTEAFF
v_gene: TRBV5-4
d_gene: TRBD1
j_gene: TRBJ1-1
abundance: NA

CDR3nt: TGCGCCAGCAACTCAGGGGGAGAGACCCAGTACTTC
CDR3aa: CASNSGGETQYF
v_gene: TRBV10-1
d_gene: TRBD1
j_gene: TRBJ2-5
abundance: NA

CDR3nt: TGTGCCAGCAGGCCCCAGGGGGGCGGCTATGGCTACACCTTC
CDR3aa: CASRPQGGGYGYTF
v_gene: TRBV28
d_gene: TRBD1
j_gene: TRBJ1-2
abundance: NA

CDR3nt: TGTGCCAGCAGCCAACCGGGCCAAGAGACCCAGTACTTC
CDR3aa: CASSQPGQETQYF
v_gene: TRBV14
d_gene: NA
j_gene: TRBJ2-5
abundance: NA

CDR3nt: TGTGCCAGCAGCCAAGATACAGGGCCTGCGGCACCCCTCCACTTT
CDR3aa: CASSQDTGPAAPLHF
v_gene: TRBV4-2
d_gene: NA
j_gene: TRBJ1-6
abundance: NA

CDR3nt: TGTGCCAGCAGCGTAGACGTCAGCGCCGCTGGAAAACTGTTTTTT
CDR3aa: CASSVDVSAAGKLFF
v_gene: TRBV9
d_gene: NA
j_gene: TRBJ1-4
abundance: NA

CDR3nt: TGTGCCAGCAGTGAAGAGGTTCGAGGAGGGACCCAGTACTTC
CDR3aa: CASSEEVRGGTQYF
v_gene: TRBV2
d_gene: NA
j_gene: TRBJ2-5
abundance: NA

CDR3nt: TGTGCCAGCAGCGCTGCCGGGACAGCTAACAATGAGCAGTTCTTC
CDR3aa: CASSAAGTANNEQFF
v_gene: TRBV6-5
d_gene: TRBD1
j_gene: TRBJ2-1
abundance: NA

CDR3nt: TGTGCCAGCAGCAACTCAGGAGGCACTGAAGCTTTCTTT
CDR3aa: CASSNSGGTEAFF
v_gene: TRBV21-1
d_gene: NA
j_gene: TRBJ1-1
abundance: NA

CDR3nt: TGTGCCAGCAGCCTACACGCTAATGAAAAACTGTTTTTT
CDR3aa: CASSLHANEKLFF
v_gene: TRBV16
d_gene: NA
j_gene: TRBJ1-4
abundance: NA

CDR3nt: TGTGCTAGTGGTTTGTTGGCTGAAACACATAATTCACCCCTCCACTTT
CDR3aa: CASGLLAETHNSPLHF
v_gene: TRBV12-5
d_gene: NA
j_gene: TRBJ1-6
abundance: once

CDR3nt: TGCGCCAGCAGCCCCGGGACATTTTTGATGCATGGCTACACCTTC
CDR3aa: CASSPGTFLMHGYTF
v_gene: TRBV5-1
d_gene: NA
j_gene: TRBJ1-2
abundance: NA

CDR3nt: TGTGCCAGCAGCTCGCGGGGGGGCTCTGGCAACACAGATACGCAGTATTTT
CDR3aa: CASSSRGGSGNTDTQYF
v_gene: TRBV7-6
d_gene: TRBD2
j_gene: TRBJ2-3
abundance: NA

CDR3nt: TGTGCCAGCAGCAACCGGGAACTACTGTTTTTT
CDR3aa: CASSNRELLFF
v_gene: TRBV3-1/TRBV3-2
d_gene: NA
j_gene: TRBJ1-4
abundance: NA

CDR3nt: TGTGCCAGCAGCTTGGTAACAGGGCTTTACAATGAGCAGTTCTTC
CDR3aa: CASSLVTGLYNEQFF
v_gene: TRBV7-2
d_gene: NA
j_gene: TRBJ2-1
abundance: NA

CDR3nt: TGTGCCAGCAGTGAAGCGTTAGCGGGAGATACGCAGTATTTT
CDR3aa: CASSEALAGDTQYF
v_gene: TRBV6-1
d_gene: TRBD2
j_gene: TRBJ2-3
abundance: NA

CDR3nt: TGTGCCAGCAGCTTAGGTAGCGGGGGGGCACCCAATGAGCAGTTCTTC
CDR3aa: CASSLGSGGAPNEQFF
v_gene: TRBV7-2
d_gene: TRBD2
j_gene: TRBJ2-1
abundance: NA

CDR3nt: TGTGCCAGCAGTACCCGTAGCTCAGGGAATGATGGCTACACCTTC
CDR3aa: CASSTRSSGNDGYTF
v_gene: TRBV28
d_gene: NA
j_gene: TRBJ1-2
abundance: NA

CDR3nt: TGTGCCAGCAGCCCCGAGTGGGGCGCTGCCCACACCTTC
CDR3aa: CASSPEWGAAHTF
v_gene: TRBV7-3
d_gene: NA
j_gene: TRBJ1-2
abundance: NA

CDR3nt: TGTGCCAGCAGCCGACCCTCAGGTGTAGGCTACACCTTC
CDR3aa: CASSRPSGVGYTF
v_gene: TRBV12-3/TRBV12-4
d_gene: NA
j_gene: TRBJ1-2
abundance: once

CDR3nt: TGTGCCAGCAGCTTACCCCGGACAGGTTTAACCTTC
CDR3aa: CASSLPRTGLTF
v_gene: TRBV7-9
d_gene: TRBD1
j_gene: TRBJ1-2
abundance: once

CDR3nt: TGCGCCAGCAGCCAATACATCTCCTACGAGCAGTACTTC
CDR3aa: CASSQYISYEQYF
v_gene: TRBV4-1
d_gene: NA
j_gene: TRBJ2-7
abundance: NA

CDR3nt: TGTGCAAGTCGCTTATATCTATTCGGACAGGCCGTGACTCCTATCAATCAGCCCCAGCATTTT
CDR3aa: CASRLYLFGQAVTPINQPQHF
v_gene: TRBV12-2
d_gene: NA
j_gene: TRBJ1-5
abundance: NA

CDR3nt: TGTGCCAGTAGTACACTGACAGGCTTGTATGGCTACACCTTC
CDR3aa: CASSTLTGLYGYTF
v_gene: TRBV19
d_gene: NA
j_gene: TRBJ1-2
abundance: NA

CDR3nt: TGTGCCAGTAGTATTAGTAGCGGGGCCTACGAGCAGTACTTC
CDR3aa: CASSISSGAYEQYF
v_gene: TRBV19
d_gene: TRBD2
j_gene: TRBJ2-7
abundance: few

CDR3nt: TGCGCCAGCAGCCAAGAAAGGACAGGGCACTCCGCCTCTGGAAACACCATATATTTT
CDR3aa: CASSQERTGHSASGNTIYF
v_gene: TRBV4-1
d_gene: TRBD1
j_gene: TRBJ1-3
abundance: NA

CDR3nt: TGTGCCATCACAGAGCGGGACAGGGGCCCCACTGAAGCTTTCTTT
CDR3aa: CAITERDRGPTEAFF
v_gene: TRBV10-3
d_gene: TRBD1
j_gene: TRBJ1-1
abundance: NA

CDR3nt: TGTGCCAGCAGAACAGGGGGCGGAAACACCATATATTTT
CDR3aa: CASRTGGGNTIYF
v_gene: TRBV7-8
d_gene: TRBD1
j_gene: TRBJ1-3
abundance: NA

CDR3nt: TGTGCCAGCAGCTTTGTCAACAGGGGGCAGGGCACTGAAGCTTTCTTT
CDR3aa: CASSFVNRGQGTEAFF
v_gene: TRBV7-8
d_gene: TRBD1
j_gene: TRBJ1-1
abundance: few